Listed here is a single T cell receptor beta chain. The data were produced by immunoSEQ multiplex PCR, yet TCRdb's version contains in-frame clones alone and is incomplete. The sample holds 15,000 to 17,000 clones, about 89% seen once. The record originates from a study of control samples from healthy donors and cancer patients. This CDR3 is built from 14 residues. Germline V gene data show CDR1 as LGHNA and CDR2 as YSLEER. Trimming cost V 4 bases and J 5 bases; bases outside gene matches: 6. The clonotype was recovered from a woman aged 70-85 years with colorectal cancer. The chain is built from TRBV4-3 and TRBJ2-3; 7 bases align to TRBD1. The specimen sequenced was PBMCs. In nucleotides, the CDR3 is TGCGCCAGCAGCCCAGGGGGTGCGGGAGATACGCAGTATTTT. Its protein product is CASSPGGAGDTQYF.